Below are 19 T cell receptor beta chains sequenced from a single sample in a study of identical twins. TCRdb re-derived calls from the 5' RACE reads in MiXCR, one entry per CDR3 protein. The sample lists 450,000 to 650,000 distinct CDR3 sequences; roughly 15% were seen once. This same sample was also part of a study on yellow fever vaccine responses in identical twins.

Sequenced sample: CD4+ T cells sorted from blood. These receptor sequences come from a woman between 18 and 29 years old in good health.

Only a few counts were recorded for this clonotype. The chain recombines TRBV28 with TRBJ2-1, with a tentative D call TRBD1 (6 bases). Trimming removed 5 bases from V and 6 bases from J, with 17 bases in between. The CDR3 spans 15 residues. Germline V lookup: CDR1 MDHEN, CDR2 SYDVKM. Here the CDR3 DNA reads TGTGCCAGCAGTGGGATGAGCAGGGGCCCCAATGAGCAGTTCTTC. It specifies CASSGMSRGPNEQFF.

V is TRBV5-1 and J is TRBJ2-1; 8 nucleotides align to TRBD1. The CDR3 covers 14 residues. Trimming at V came to 4 bases and at J to 5 bases, leaving 5 bases not matched to a gene. Germline V CDR1 and CDR2: SGHRS, YFSETQ. The CDR3 protein is CASSRGQEHNEQFF. DNA for the CDR3: TGCGCCAGCAGCAGGGGACAGGAGCACAATGAGCAGTTCTTC.

The chain joins TRBV6-1 to TRBJ2-5; D not resolved. Germline CDR1 reads MNHNS; CDR2 reads SASEGT. V was shortened by 5 bases and J by 1 base, with 11 bases between the two germline ends. The CDR3 has 14 amino acids. The DNA for the CDR3 is TGTGCCAGCAGTAACAGCCGCTTCCAAGAGACCCAGTACTTC. Translation gives CASSNSRFQETQYF.

This clonotype was detected many times. The chain uses TRBV3-1 and TRBJ2-1, with 11 nucleotides matching TRBD2. The CDR3 runs 15 residues. V shed 8 bases and J 7 bases; nucleotides not matched to a gene: 10. Germline-derived CDR1 and CDR2 are LGHDT and YNNKEL (reference sequence). The DNA of the CDR3 is TGTGCCAGCGCTTGGACCGGGACTAGCGGAAATGAGCAGTTCTTC. Translation: CASAWTGTSGNEQFF.

The rearrangement links TRBV5-1 to TRBJ2-7; 9 bases are a match to TRBD1. V lost 5 bases, J lost 4 bases, and 7 bases stayed unmatched. In germline, CDR1 is SGHRS, CDR2 YFSETQ. CDR3 length: 14 amino acids. CDR3 in DNA: TGCGCCAGCAGTGTGATGGGACAGGGTTACGAGCAGTACTTC. Translating it yields CASSVMGQGYEQYF.

This rearrangement joins TRBV4-1 to TRBJ2-2; 10 bases line up with TRBD2. Germline V CDR1 and CDR2: MGHRA, YSYEKL. The CDR3 is made up of 17 amino acids. J gave up 7 bases and V 0 bases, and 8 bases lay outside the gene matches. The CDR3 loop reads CASSQELAGAPGGELFF. CDR3 in DNA: TGCGCCAGCAGCCAAGAGCTAGCGGGGGCCCCTGGCGGGGAGCTGTTTTTT.

This sequence joins TRBV27 and TRBJ2-5; TRBD1 is a possible D gene (6 bases). This CDR3 comprises 14 residues. Trimming pared 5 bases from V and 5 bases from J, leaving 15 bases between. CDR1 and CDR2 (germline): MNHEY, SMNVEV (reference sequence). The DNA of the CDR3 is TGTGCCAGCAGTACTACAGGGTCTGGGGAGACCCAGTACTTC. Translation gives CASSTTGSGETQYF.

V and J are TRBV20-1 and TRBJ2-3, with 9 bases identical to TRBD2. The germline CDR1 and CDR2 sequences are DFQATT and SNEGSKA (reference sequence). CDR3 length equals 17 residues. V trimming: 3 bases; J trimming: 0 bases; junction bases outside the gene matches: 10. The CDR3 DNA reads as TGCAGTGCTAGTAGTAGCGGGAGACCCTCTAGCACAGATACGCAGTATTTT. Translating it yields CSASSSGRPSSTDTQYF.

The V call is TRBV11-1, the J call TRBJ2-5, with 12 positions matching TRBD2. The ends lost 6 bases at V and 5 bases at J; junction bases unmatched: 16. The germline V gene has CDR1 SGHAT and CDR2 FQDESV (reference sequence). This CDR3 comprises 18 residues. CDR3 DNA: TGTGCCAGCAGTCCCCGACTAGCGGGAGAGCTTTTAGGGGAGACCCAGTACTTC. It is translated as CASSPRLAGELLGETQYF.

This clonotype was found a few times. The CDR3 loop reads CASSLGDRVTEAFF. The CDR3, as DNA: TGTGCCAGCAGTTTGGGGGACAGGGTCACTGAAGCTTTCTTT. The rearrangement uses TRBV12-3 or TRBV12-4 and TRBJ1-1; 9 bases align to TRBD1. J lost 4 bases, V lost 3 bases, and 3 bases had no gene match. The CDR3 extends over 14 amino acids.

The chain has TRBV18 and TRBJ2-2, with D perhaps matching TRBD1 or TRBD2 (5 bases each). V was pared by 2 bases and J by 1 base, with 8 bases between. The CDR3 runs to 15 residues. CDR1 is KGHSH and CDR2 is LQKENI in the germline V gene. The CDR3 nucleotides read TGTGCCAGCTCACCAGTGGGGGTGAACACCGGGGAGCTGTTTTTT. Amino acid sequence: CASSPVGVNTGELFF.

The chain is built from TRBV12-3 or TRBV12-4 and TRBJ1-2; 10 bases fit TRBD1. The CDR3 contains 14 residues. The junction had 4 bases not matched to a gene; V was cut back by 6 bases and J by 3 bases. CDR3 sequence: CASSRDRGYYGYTF. The CDR3, as DNA: TGTGCCAGCAGCCGGGACAGGGGTTACTATGGCTACACCTTC.

This clonotype was picked up many times. This rearrangement joins TRBV12-3 or TRBV12-4 to TRBJ2-5, with a weak D call TRBD2 (7 bases). Trimming removed 8 bases at V and 4 bases at J, with 14 bases between. The CDR3 runs to 13 residues. The CDR3 DNA follows: TGTGCCAGCCGTCCAGGGGAGGGAGAGACCCAGTACTTC. Translating gives CASRPGEGETQYF.

This clonotype was seen more than once but under ten times. V and J are TRBV12-3 or TRBV12-4 and TRBJ2-7; D call uncertain. This CDR3 comprises 12 residues. The germline V and J ends were trimmed by 6 bases and 6 bases, with 12 bases remaining between them. The CDR3 nucleotides read TGTGCCAGCAGCCACGGTCGGAGCGAGCAGTACGTC. As protein: CASSHGRSEQYV.

With respect to this clonotype: The DNA is left out, because the CDR3 cannot be placed on it with certainty; the CDR3 is given as TCRdb lists it. The chain couples TRBV12-3 or TRBV12-4 to TRBJ1-5. The CDR3 spans 14 amino acids, including both terminal residues. Here the CDR3 reads CASSSSGLNQPQHF.

J is TRBJ2-7 and V is TRBV5-1, with D maybe TRBD2 (5 bases). Germline CDR1 SGHRS, CDR2 YFSETQ. The CDR3 consists of 14 residues. V was pared by 5 bases and J by 10 bases, with 22 bases between. In DNA, the CDR3 is TGCGCCAGCAGTCCCCTCGAGAAGAGCGGAGGACAGTACTTC. The encoded protein is CASSPLEKSGGQYF.

J is TRBJ2-1 and V is TRBV5-4; TRBD2 is a possible D gene (6 bases). The germline gives CDR1 SGHNT, CDR2 YYREEE (reference sequence). The CDR3 spans 19 residues. Trimming removed 0 bases at V and 0 bases at J, with 19 bases between. The CDR3 sequence is CASSLVSSKGLYSYNEQFF. Here the CDR3 DNA reads TGTGCCAGCAGCTTGGTATCGAGCAAGGGACTCTACTCCTACAATGAGCAGTTCTTC.

This clonotype was picked up a small number of times. V usage is TRBV11-1 and J usage is TRBJ2-1, with D tentatively TRBD1 or TRBD2 (6 bases each). V lost 2 bases to trimming and J lost 5 bases, with 13 bases between them. There are 15 residues in the CDR3. Germline lookup yields CDR1 SGHAT and CDR2 FQDESV (reference sequence). The CDR3 region is CASSLIPGANNEQFF. CDR3 bases: TGTGCCAGCAGCTTAATCCCGGGGGCCAACAATGAGCAGTTCTTC.

The genes are TRBV6-5 and TRBJ2-7; the match to TRBD2 covers 10 bases. CDR3 length: 15 amino acids. From germline, CDR1 is MNHEY and CDR2 SVGAGI. V shed 2 bases, J shed 4 bases, and the junction held 5 bases outside the gene matches. This CDR3 is CASSYKPAGGYEQYF. The CDR3 DNA follows: TGTGCCAGCAGTTACAAGCCAGCGGGAGGGTACGAGCAGTACTTC.